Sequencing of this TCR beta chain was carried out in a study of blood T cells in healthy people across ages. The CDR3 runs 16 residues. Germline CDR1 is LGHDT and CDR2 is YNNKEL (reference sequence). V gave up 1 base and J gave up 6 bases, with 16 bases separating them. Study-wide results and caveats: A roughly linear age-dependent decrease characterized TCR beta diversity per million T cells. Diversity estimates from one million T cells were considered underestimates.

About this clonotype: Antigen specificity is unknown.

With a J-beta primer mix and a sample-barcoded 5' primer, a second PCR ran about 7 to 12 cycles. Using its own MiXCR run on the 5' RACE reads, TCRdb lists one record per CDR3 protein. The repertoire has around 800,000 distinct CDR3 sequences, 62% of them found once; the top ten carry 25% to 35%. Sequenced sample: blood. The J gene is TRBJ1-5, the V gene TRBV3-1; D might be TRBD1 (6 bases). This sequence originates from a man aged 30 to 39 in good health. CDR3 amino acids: CASSQGEGGLGQPQHF. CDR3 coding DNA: TGTGCCAGCAGCCAAGGGGAAGGGGGATTGGGTCAGCCCCAGCATTTT.